This T cell receptor (beta chain) was recovered during a study of neurological immune-mediated disorders. Study conclusions and caveats: Falling below healthy controls, multiple sclerosis showed the least TCR clonal expansion, while HTLV-1-associated myelopathy showed the most.

MiXCR, applied by TCRdb to the 5' RACE reads, yields one record per CDR3 protein. The table includes 50,000 or so distinct CDR3 sequences, roughly 3.8% detected once. After removal of 0 bases from V and 3 bases from J, the junction contained 1 base not matched to a gene. The CDR3 has 13 residues. Germline V CDR1 and CDR2: DFQATT, SNEGSKA (reference sequence). Turning to this clonotype: Its cognate antigen is unknown. The CDR3 end shows no conserved phenylalanine or tryptophan, and so a read error is likely.

The rearrangement joins TRBV20-1 to TRBJ1-1, with 7 bases matching TRBD1. The specimen sequenced was PBMCs. This TCR came from a man aged 55 to 69 with multiple sclerosis. The DNA for the CDR3 is TGCAGTGCTAGAGAAGACAGGGACACTGAAGCTTTCAAT. Its protein is CSAREDRDTEAFN.